In its sample, the clone carrying this T cell receptor (beta chain) was seen a few times. Its antigen is unknown. The record originates from a study of molecular identifiers for immune sequencing clone quantification. Whole-study results and caveats: Beyond 20 RNA copies, clones held over 98% of effector molecules, compared with under 1% in naive cells.

Germline V gives CDR1 SGHAT, CDR2 FQNNGV. CDR3 size: 17 residues. V was pared by 0 bases and J by 0 bases, with 9 bases between. From roughly 21,000 to 960,000 sorted cells, naive CD8 libraries were generated with 10%, 30% or 50% RNA. The CD8+CD4-CCR7+CD45RA+ phenotype defined the sorted naive CD8 T cells. Listed TCR primers and previously described methods were used for bulk TCR libraries. From the PCR reads, TCRdb called clonotypes with MiXCR, one entry per CDR3 protein. The table lists about 320,000 distinct CDR3 sequences, 20% to 25% of them singletons. Sample: naive CD8+ T cells from blood, with Jurkat cell RNA spiked in. Subset denoted: FACS-sorted CD8+CD4-CCR7+CD45RA+ naive T cells. The chain employs TRBV11-2 and TRBJ1-6, with D uncertain. This sequence was found in a human donor in good health. Some libraries in this study had Jurkat cell RNA spiked in. The CDR3, as DNA: TGTGCCAGCAGCTTAGATGTGGGTTACTCCTATAATTCACCCCTCCACTTT. This codes for CASSLDVGYSYNSPLHF.